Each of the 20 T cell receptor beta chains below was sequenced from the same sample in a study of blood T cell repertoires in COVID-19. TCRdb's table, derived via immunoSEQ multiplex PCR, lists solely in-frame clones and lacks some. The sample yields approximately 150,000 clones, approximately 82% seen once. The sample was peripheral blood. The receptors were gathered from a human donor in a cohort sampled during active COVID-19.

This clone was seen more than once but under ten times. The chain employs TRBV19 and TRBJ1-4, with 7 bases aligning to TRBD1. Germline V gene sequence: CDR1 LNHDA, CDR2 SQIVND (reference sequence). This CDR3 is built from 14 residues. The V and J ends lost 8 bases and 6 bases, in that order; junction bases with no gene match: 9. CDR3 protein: CASRDPTGYEKLFF. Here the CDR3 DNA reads TGTGCCAGTCGTGACCCGACAGGGTATGAAAAACTGTTTTTT.

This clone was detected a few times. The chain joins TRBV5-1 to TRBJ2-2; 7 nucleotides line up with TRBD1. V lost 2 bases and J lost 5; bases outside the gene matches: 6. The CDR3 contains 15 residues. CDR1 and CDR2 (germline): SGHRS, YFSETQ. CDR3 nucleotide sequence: TGCGCCAGCAGCTTAGAACAGGGGCGGACCGGGGAGCTGTTTTTT. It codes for CASSLEQGRTGELFF.

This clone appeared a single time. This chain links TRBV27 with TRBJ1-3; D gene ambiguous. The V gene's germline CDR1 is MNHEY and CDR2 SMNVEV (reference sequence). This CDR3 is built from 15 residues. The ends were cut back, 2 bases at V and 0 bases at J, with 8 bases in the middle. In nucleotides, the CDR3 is TGTGCCAGCAGTTTACACAGAAACTCTGGAAACACCATATATTTT. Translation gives CASSLHRNSGNTIYF.

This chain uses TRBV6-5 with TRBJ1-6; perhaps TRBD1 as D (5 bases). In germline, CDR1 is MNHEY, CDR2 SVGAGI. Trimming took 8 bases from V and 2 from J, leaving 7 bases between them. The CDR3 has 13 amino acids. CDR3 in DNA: TGTGCCAGCGCACAGGCCTATAATTCACCCCTCCACTTT. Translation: CASAQAYNSPLHF.

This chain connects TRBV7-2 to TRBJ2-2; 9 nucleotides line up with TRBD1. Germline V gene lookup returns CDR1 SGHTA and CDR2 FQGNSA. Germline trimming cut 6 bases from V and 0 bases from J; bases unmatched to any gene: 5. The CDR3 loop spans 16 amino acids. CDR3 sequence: CASRKTGGANTGELFF. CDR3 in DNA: TGTGCCAGCAGGAAAACAGGGGGCGCGAACACCGGGGAGCTGTTTTTT.

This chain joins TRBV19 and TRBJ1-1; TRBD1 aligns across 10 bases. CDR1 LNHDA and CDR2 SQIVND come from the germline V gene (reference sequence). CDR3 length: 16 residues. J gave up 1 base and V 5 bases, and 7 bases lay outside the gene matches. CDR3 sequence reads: CASSAPDRGPNTEAFF. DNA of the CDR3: TGTGCCAGTAGTGCCCCAGACAGGGGGCCGAACACTGAAGCTTTCTTT.

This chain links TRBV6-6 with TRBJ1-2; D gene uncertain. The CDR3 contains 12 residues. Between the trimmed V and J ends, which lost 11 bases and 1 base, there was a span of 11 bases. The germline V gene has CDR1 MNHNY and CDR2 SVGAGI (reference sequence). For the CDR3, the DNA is TGTGCCTGTGCAGATATTAACTATGGCTACACCTTC. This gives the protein CACADINYGYTF.

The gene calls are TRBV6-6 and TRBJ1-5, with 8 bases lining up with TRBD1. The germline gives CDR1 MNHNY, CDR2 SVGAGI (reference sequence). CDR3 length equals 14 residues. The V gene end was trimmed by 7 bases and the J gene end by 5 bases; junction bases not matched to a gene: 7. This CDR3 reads CASTRTGRDQPQHF. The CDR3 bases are TGTGCCAGCACCAGGACAGGGAGGGATCAGCCCCAGCATTTT.

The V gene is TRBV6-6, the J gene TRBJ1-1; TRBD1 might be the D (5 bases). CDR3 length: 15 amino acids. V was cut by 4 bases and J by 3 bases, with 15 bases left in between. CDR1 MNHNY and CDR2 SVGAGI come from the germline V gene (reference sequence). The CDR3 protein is CASSFGHRLDTEAFF. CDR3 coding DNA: TGTGCCAGCAGTTTTGGTCACAGGTTGGACACTGAAGCTTTCTTT.

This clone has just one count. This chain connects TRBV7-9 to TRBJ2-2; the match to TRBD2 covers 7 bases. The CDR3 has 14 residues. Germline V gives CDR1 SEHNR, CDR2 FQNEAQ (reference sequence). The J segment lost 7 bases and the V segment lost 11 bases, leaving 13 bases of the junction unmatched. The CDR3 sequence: CAPGRAGVHGELFF. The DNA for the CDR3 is TGTGCCCCCGGCCGGGCGGGAGTTCACGGGGAGCTGTTTTTT.

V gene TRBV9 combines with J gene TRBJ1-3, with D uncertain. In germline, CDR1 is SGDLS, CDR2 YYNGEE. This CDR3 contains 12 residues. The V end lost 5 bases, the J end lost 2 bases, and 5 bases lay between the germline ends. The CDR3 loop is CASSRAGNTIYF. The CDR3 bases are TGTGCCAGCAGTAGAGCTGGAAACACCATATATTTT.

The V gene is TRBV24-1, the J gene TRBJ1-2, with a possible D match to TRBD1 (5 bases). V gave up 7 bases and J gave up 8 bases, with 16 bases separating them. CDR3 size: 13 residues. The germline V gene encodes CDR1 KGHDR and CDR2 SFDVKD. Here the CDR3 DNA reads TGTGCCACCAGCCCACGTTGGGGCGCCGGCTACACCTTC. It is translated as CATSPRWGAGYTF.

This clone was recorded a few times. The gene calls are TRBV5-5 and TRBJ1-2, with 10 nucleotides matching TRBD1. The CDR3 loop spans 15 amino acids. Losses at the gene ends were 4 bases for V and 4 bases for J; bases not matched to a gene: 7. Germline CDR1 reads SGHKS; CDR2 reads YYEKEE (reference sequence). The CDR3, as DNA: TGTGCCAGCAGCGAGACAGGGGGCAGGGGCTATGGCTACACCTTC. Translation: CASSETGGRGYGYTF.

The chain's CDR3 is CASSVRASFGNEQFF. The CDR3 bases are TGTGCCAGCAGCGTTCGGGCTAGCTTTGGTAATGAGCAGTTCTTC. V usage is TRBV9 and J usage is TRBJ2-1; possible D gene TRBD2, 5 bases. The CDR3 spans 15 residues. The germline CDR1 and CDR2 sequences are SGDLS and YYNGEE. The V and J ends lost 2 bases and 7 bases respectively, with 16 bases between them. Looking up the rest from reference TRBV9 and TRBJ2-1 gives the full variable domain: DSGVTQTPKHLITATGQRVTLRCSPRSGDLSVYWYQQSLDQGLQFLIQYYNGEERAKGNILERFSAQQFPDLHSELNLSSLELGDSALYFCASSVRASFGNEQFFGPGTRLTVL.

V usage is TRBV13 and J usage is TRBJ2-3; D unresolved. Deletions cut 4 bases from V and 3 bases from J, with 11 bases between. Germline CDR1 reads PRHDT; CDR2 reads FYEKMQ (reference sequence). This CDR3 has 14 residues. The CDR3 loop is CASSYTTGTDTQYF. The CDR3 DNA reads TGTGCCAGCAGCTATACGACCGGGACAGATACGCAGTATTTT. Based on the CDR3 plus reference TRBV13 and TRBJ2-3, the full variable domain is AAGVIQSPRHLIKEKRETATLKCYPIPRHDTVYWYQQGPGQDPQFLISFYEKMQSDKGSIPDRFSAQQFSDYHSELNMSSLELGDSALYFCASSYTTGTDTQYFGPGTRLTVL.

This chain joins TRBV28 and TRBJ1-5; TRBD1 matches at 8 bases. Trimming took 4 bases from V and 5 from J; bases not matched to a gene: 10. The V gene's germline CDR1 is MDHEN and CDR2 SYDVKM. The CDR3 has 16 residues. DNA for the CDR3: TGTGCCAGCAGTTCGGGGGGACAGGCTAACCATCAGCCCCAGCATTTT. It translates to CASSSGGQANHQPQHF.

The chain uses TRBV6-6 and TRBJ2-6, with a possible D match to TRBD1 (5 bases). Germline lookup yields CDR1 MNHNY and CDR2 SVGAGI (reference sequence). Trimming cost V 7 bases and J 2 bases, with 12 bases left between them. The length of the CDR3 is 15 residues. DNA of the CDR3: TGTGCCAGCAAACAGGAGCTTGCTGGGGCCAACGTCCTGACTTTC. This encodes CASKQELAGANVLTF.

The CDR3 region is CASSHSGSFNNEQFF. The CDR3 nucleotides read TGTGCCAGCAGCCATAGCGGGAGTTTCAACAATGAGCAGTTCTTC. The V call is TRBV28, the J call TRBJ2-1, with 9 bases that match TRBD2. The CDR3 loop spans 15 amino acids. After removal of 6 bases from V and 5 bases from J, the junction contained 8 bases not matched to a gene. Germline V CDR1 and CDR2: MDHEN, SYDVKM.

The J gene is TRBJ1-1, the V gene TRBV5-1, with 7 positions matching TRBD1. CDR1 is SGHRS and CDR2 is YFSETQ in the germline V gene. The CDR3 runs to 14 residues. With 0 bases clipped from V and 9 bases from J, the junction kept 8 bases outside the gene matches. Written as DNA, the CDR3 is TGCGCCAGCAGCTTGGCTGGGACAGTCGATCAAGCTTTCTTT. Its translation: CASSLAGTVDQAFF.

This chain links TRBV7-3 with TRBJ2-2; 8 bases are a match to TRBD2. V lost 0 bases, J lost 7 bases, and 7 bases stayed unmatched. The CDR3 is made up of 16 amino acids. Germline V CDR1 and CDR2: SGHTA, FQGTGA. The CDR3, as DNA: TGTGCCAGCAGCTTAACTAGCGGGGCAATAGGCGGGGAGCTGTTTTTT. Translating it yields CASSLTSGAIGGELFF.